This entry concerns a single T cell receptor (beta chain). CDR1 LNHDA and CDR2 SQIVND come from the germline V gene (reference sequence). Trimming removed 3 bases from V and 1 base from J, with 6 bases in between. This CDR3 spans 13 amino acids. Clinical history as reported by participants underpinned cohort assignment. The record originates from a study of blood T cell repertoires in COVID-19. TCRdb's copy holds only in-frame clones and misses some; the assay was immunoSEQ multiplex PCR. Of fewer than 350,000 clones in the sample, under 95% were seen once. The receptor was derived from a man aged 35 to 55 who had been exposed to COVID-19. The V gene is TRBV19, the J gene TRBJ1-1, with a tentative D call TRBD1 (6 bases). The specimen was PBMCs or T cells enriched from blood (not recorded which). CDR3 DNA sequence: TGTGCCAGTAGTATGACAGGGAACACTGAAGCTTTCTTT. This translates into CASSMTGNTEAFF. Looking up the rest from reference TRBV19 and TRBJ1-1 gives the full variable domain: DGGITQSPKYLFRKEGQNVTLSCEQNLNHDAMYWYRQDPGQGLRLIYYSQIVNDFQKGDIAEGYSVSREKKESFPLTVTSAQKNPTAFYLCASSMTGNTEAFFGQGTRLTVV.